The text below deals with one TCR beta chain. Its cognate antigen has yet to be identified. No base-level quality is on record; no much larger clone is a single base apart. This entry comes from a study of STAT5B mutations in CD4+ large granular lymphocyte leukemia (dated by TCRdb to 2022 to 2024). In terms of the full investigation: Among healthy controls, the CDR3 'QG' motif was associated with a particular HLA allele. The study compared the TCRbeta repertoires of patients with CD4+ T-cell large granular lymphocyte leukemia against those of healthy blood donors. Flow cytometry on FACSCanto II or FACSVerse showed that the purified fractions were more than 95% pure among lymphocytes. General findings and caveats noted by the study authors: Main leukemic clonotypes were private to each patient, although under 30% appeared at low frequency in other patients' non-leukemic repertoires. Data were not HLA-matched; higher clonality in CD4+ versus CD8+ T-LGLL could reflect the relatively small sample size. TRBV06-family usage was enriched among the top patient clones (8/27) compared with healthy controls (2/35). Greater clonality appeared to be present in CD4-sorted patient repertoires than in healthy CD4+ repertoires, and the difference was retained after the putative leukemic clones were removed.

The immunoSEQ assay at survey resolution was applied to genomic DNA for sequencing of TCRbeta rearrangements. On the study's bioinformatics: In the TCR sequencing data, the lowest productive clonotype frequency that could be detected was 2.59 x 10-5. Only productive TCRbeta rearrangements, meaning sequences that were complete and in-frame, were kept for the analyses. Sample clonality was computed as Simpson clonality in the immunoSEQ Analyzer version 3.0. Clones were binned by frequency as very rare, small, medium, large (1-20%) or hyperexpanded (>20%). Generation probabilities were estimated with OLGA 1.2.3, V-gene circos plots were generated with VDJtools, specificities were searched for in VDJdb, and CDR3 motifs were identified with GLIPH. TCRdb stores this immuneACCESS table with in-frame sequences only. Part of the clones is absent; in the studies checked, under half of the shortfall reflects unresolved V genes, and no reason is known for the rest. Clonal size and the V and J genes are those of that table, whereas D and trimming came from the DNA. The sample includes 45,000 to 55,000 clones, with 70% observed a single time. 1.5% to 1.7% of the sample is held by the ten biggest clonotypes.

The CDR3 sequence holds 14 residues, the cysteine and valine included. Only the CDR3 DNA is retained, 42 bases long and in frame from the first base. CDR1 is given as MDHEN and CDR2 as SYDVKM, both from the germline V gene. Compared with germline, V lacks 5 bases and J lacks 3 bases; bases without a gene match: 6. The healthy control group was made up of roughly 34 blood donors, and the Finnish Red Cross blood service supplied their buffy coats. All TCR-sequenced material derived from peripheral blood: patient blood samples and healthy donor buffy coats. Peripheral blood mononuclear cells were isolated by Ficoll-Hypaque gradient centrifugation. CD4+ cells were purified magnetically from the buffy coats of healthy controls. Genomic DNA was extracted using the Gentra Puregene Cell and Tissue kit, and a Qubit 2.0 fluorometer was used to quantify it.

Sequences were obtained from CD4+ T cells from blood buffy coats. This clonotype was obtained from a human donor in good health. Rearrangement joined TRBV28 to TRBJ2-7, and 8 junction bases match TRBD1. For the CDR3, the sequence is CASSPRTGLYEQYV. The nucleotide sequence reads TGTGCCAGCAGTCCTCGGACAGGGCTCTACGAGCAGTACGTC.